The 18 T cell receptor beta chains below come from one sample, sequenced in a study of molecular identifiers for immune sequencing clone quantification. Each CDR3 protein is one row after TCRdb ran MiXCR on the PCR reads. The table records about 320,000 distinct CDR3 sequences, 20% to 25% of them present only once. The sample was naive CD8+ T cells from blood, with Jurkat cell RNA spiked in. Subset in this sample: FACS-sorted CD8+CD4-CCR7+CD45RA+ naive T cells. The receptors shown here come from a human donor in good health. Some libraries in this study had Jurkat cell RNA spiked in.

This clonotype was recorded many times. The V and J genes are TRBV19 and TRBJ2-6, with no clear D. The CDR3 has 14 amino acids. Germline CDR1 LNHDA, CDR2 SQIVND (reference sequence). Trimming took 3 bases from V and 4 from J, leaving 7 bases between them. The chain's CDR3 is CASSMDGGANVLTF. In nucleotides, the CDR3 is TGTGCCAGTAGTATGGACGGCGGGGCCAACGTCCTGACTTTC.

With respect to this clonotype: This clone may be a read error of a much larger clone one base away. The chain couples TRBV25-1 to TRBJ2-1; D gene uncertain. CDR3 length: 16 residues. CDR1 is MGHDK and CDR2 is SYGVNS in the germline V gene. The CDR3 DNA follows: TGTGCCAGCAGTCCCGCGGCCCTAAGCTCCTACAGTGAGCAGTTCTTC. It specifies CASSPAALSSYSEQFF.

This clonotype was counted many times. V and J are TRBV28 and TRBJ2-3; 11 positions match TRBD2. V gave up 4 bases and J gave up 4 bases; unmatched junction bases: 10. This CDR3 has 17 amino acids. Germline V gene data show CDR1 as MDHEN and CDR2 as SYDVKM. The CDR3 spells CASSSPGVAGGSDTQYF. Written as DNA, the CDR3 is TGTGCCAGCAGTTCCCCCGGGGTAGCGGGAGGGTCAGATACGCAGTATTTT.

This clonotype has a count of ten or more. This chain uses TRBV30 with TRBJ2-1, with a weak D call TRBD1 (5 bases). CDR1 and CDR2 from the germline V gene are GTSNPN and SVGIG (reference sequence). The CDR3 runs 14 residues. V dropped 5 bases and J dropped 0 bases, with 11 bases sitting between them. The CDR3 DNA sequence: TGTGCCTGGGGACACCTAAGCTCCTACAATGAGCAGTTCTTC. This sequence encodes CAWGHLSSYNEQFF.

This clonotype was observed at least ten times. The V and J genes are TRBV12-5 and TRBJ1-5; possible D gene TRBD1, 5 bases. This CDR3 is built from 15 residues. The germline V and J ends were trimmed by 7 bases and 0 bases, with 13 bases remaining between them. Germline loops: CDR1 LGHNT, CDR2 FRNRAP. The CDR3 DNA reads TGTGCTAGTGCCAACGGGGCTTATAGCAATCAGCCCCAGCATTTT. Amino acid sequence: CASANGAYSNQPQHF.

This clonotype was detected ten times or more. This chain connects TRBV27 to TRBJ1-2; D not certain. This CDR3 comprises 15 residues. Between the trimmed V and J ends, which lost 4 bases and 5 bases, there was a span of 17 bases. Germline V gene sequence: CDR1 MNHEY, CDR2 SMNVEV (reference sequence). The DNA for the CDR3 is TGTGCCAGCAGTTGGGGTAAAGGGTCACGATATGGCTACACCTTC. Translating gives CASSWGKGSRYGYTF.

This clonotype occurred many times. The rearrangement joins TRBV7-9 to TRBJ2-7, with D possibly matching TRBD2 (6 bases). Per germline, CDR1 SEHNR and CDR2 FQNEAQ (reference sequence). This CDR3 is built from 15 residues. The V and J ends lost 4 bases and 2 bases respectively, with 15 bases between them. The chain's CDR3 is CASSSGSLGPYEQYF. The CDR3 region has the DNA TGTGCCAGCAGCTCCGGGAGCCTGGGGCCCTACGAGCAGTACTTC.

This clonotype appeared a few times. The rearrangement joins TRBV6-1 to TRBJ2-3, with D uncertain. The CDR3 totals 16 residues. Trimming pared 10 bases from V and 2 bases from J, leaving 22 bases between. Germline V gene lookup returns CDR1 MNHNS and CDR2 SASEGT. This CDR3 is CATLHPYSRPTDTQYF. The CDR3 DNA follows: TGTGCCACCCTCCACCCCTATAGTCGACCCACAGATACGCAGTATTTT.

The V gene is TRBV4-3, the J gene TRBJ1-6; D uncertain. V was cut by 3 bases and J by 0 bases, with 15 bases left in between. This CDR3 has 18 residues. CDR1 LGHNA and CDR2 YSLEER come from the germline V gene. Here the CDR3 DNA reads TGCGCCAGCAGCCATCTAACACCGACGAGCTCCTATAATTCACCCCTCCACTTT. This sequence encodes CASSHLTPTSSYNSPLHF.

This clonotype has a count of ten or more. The chain uses TRBV28 and TRBJ1-1; D is perhaps TRBD1 (6 bases). The CDR3 spans 15 residues. V shed 2 bases and J shed 0 bases, with 10 bases lying between them. Germline CDR1 and CDR2: MDHEN and SYDVKM. In nucleotides, the CDR3 is TGTGCCAGCAGTTTAAGGGGGAGACTGAACACTGAAGCTTTCTTT. Its protein is CASSLRGRLNTEAFF.

For this clonotype: At one of its ends the junction is not consistent with the germline gene, which may arise from a read error. V is TRBV27 and J is TRBJ2-5; D is ambiguous. The CDR3 is made up of 16 amino acids. CDR1 is MNHEY and CDR2 is SMNVEV in the germline V gene (reference sequence). The CDR3 DNA sequence: TGTGTCAGCAGTTTATACCCAGTGGCGCCCCAAGAGACCCAGTACTTC. Its protein product is CVSSLYPVAPQETQYF.

This clonotype has only a few counts. V is TRBV7-9 and J is TRBJ2-4; TRBD1 is a possible D gene (5 bases). Trimming removed 5 bases at V and 15 bases at J, with 26 bases between. The CDR3 sequence is 15 residues long. Germline values: CDR1 SEHNR, CDR2 FQNEAQ (reference sequence). The CDR3 sequence: CASSLVIPTTEGRYF. CDR3 coding DNA: TGTGCCAGCAGCCTAGTAATACCGACGACAGAAGGGCGGTACTTC.

In its sample, this clonotype was seen many times. The V gene is TRBV5-4, the J gene TRBJ1-2; 7 bases match TRBD1. The V and J ends lost 3 bases and 2 bases, in that order; junction bases with no gene match: 4. The CDR3 sequence is 14 residues long. Germline assignment: CDR1 SGHNT and CDR2 YYREEE (reference sequence). The CDR3 region has the DNA TGTGCCAGCAGCTCCGGGACAGAAAACTATGGCTACACCTTC. Its translation: CASSSGTENYGYTF.

As to this clonotype: As the CDR3 is not closed by the conserved phenylalanine or tryptophan, this likely results from a read error. The rearrangement links TRBV6-1 to TRBJ1-2, with 11 bases matching TRBD1. The V gene end was trimmed by 5 bases and the J gene end by 5 bases; junction bases not matched to a gene: 4. CDR1 MNHNS and CDR2 SASEGT come from the germline V gene. The CDR3 is 14 residues long. In DNA form, the CDR3 reads TGTGCCAGCAGTCCGGGACAGGGGGTTTATGGCTACACCCTC. The encoded protein is CASSPGQGVYGYTL.

The genes are TRBV6-5 and TRBJ1-5, with D perhaps matching TRBD1 (6 bases). Germline V gives CDR1 MNHEY, CDR2 SVGAGI. The V end was cut by 6 bases, the J end by 4 bases, with 13 bases between. This CDR3 spans 14 amino acids. CDR3 coding DNA: TGTGCCAGCAGCCGTCTGGGACAAAATCAGCCCCAGCATTTT. This translates into CASSRLGQNQPQHF.

A note on this clonotype: The junction differs from germline at one of its ends, possibly a read error. This chain joins TRBV27 and TRBJ2-7; the D gene is possibly TRBD1 (5 bases). CDR1 and CDR2 (germline): MNHEY, SMNVEV (reference sequence). This CDR3 has 15 residues. This CDR3 reads CASSFPNRPAYGQYF. Here the CDR3 DNA reads TGTGCCAGCAGTTTCCCGAACAGGCCCGCCTACGGGCAGTACTTC.

In regard to this clonotype: A single base separates this from a much larger clone, so it may be a read error. The chain uses TRBV20-1 and TRBJ2-7, with D unresolved. Germline-derived CDR1 and CDR2 are DFQATT and SNEGSKA (reference sequence). The CDR3 totals 12 residues. The CDR3 loop reads CGARSRPYEQYF. CDR3 DNA: TGCGGTGCTAGGTCTCGGCCCTACGAGCAGTACTTC.

This clonotype was seen many times. The rearrangement links TRBV2 to TRBJ2-7; TRBD1 matches 9 bases. Germline CDR1 SNHLY, CDR2 FYNNEI. This CDR3 region has 14 residues. The J segment lost 7 bases and the V segment lost 2 bases, leaving 6 bases of the junction unmatched. This CDR3 reads CASSEPGQGWEQYF. The CDR3 DNA follows: TGTGCCAGCAGTGAACCGGGACAGGGTTGGGAGCAGTACTTC.